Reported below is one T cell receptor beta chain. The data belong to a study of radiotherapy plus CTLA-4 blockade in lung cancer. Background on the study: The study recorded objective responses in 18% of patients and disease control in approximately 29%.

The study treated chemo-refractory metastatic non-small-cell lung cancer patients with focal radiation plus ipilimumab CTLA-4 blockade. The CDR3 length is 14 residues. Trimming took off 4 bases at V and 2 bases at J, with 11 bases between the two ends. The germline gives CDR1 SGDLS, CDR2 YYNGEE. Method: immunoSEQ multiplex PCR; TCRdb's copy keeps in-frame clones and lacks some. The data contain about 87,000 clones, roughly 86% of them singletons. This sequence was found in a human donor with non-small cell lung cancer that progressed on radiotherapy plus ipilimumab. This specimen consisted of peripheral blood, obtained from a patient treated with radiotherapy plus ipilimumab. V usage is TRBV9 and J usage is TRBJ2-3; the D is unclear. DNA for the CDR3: TGTGCCAGCAGCCCCGGCGGAGACACAGATACGCAGTATTTT. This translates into CASSPGGDTDTQYF.